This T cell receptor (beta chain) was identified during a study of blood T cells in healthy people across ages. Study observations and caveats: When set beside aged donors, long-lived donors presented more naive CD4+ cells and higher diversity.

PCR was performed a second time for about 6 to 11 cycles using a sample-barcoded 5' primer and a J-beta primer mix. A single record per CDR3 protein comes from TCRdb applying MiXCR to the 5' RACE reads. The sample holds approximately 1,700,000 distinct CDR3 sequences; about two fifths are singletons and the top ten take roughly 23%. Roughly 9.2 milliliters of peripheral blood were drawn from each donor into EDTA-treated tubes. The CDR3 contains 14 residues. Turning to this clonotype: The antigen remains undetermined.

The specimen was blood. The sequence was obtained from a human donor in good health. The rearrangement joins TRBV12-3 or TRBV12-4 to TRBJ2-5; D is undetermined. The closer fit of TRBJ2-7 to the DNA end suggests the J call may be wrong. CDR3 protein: CASSFRQVLDEQYF. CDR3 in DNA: TGTGCCAGCAGTTTCCGGCAGGTACTCGACGAGCAGTACTTC.